This T cell receptor beta chain was sequenced during a study of radiotherapy plus CTLA-4 blockade in lung cancer. Overall study context: About 20% of patients responded objectively, and roughly 30% achieved disease control. Findings and caveats of the study: The best prediction of response reportedly came from early blood T cell clone dynamics, with interferon-beta.

This CDR3 is built from 15 residues. Germline CDR1 and CDR2: SGHAT and FQNNGV. V was clipped by 5 bases and J by 5 bases, with 18 bases between them. Clones were read by immunoSEQ multiplex PCR, and TCRdb kept only the in-frame ones, dropping some. The sample has 80,000 or so clones, over 70% seen once. In the case of this clone: Its antigen is still unknown.

This receptor was taken from a human donor with non-small cell lung cancer who had a partial response to radiotherapy plus ipilimumab. Some clones in this sample may be carry-over from other donors' samples. Source: peripheral blood, taken from a patient treated with radiotherapy plus ipilimumab. V is TRBV11-2 and J is TRBJ2-5; D possibly corresponds to TRBD1 (5 bases). This CDR3 reads CASSPGQGPWETQYF. In DNA, the CDR3 is TGTGCCAGCAGCCCGGGCCAGGGTCCATGGGAGACCCAGTACTTC.